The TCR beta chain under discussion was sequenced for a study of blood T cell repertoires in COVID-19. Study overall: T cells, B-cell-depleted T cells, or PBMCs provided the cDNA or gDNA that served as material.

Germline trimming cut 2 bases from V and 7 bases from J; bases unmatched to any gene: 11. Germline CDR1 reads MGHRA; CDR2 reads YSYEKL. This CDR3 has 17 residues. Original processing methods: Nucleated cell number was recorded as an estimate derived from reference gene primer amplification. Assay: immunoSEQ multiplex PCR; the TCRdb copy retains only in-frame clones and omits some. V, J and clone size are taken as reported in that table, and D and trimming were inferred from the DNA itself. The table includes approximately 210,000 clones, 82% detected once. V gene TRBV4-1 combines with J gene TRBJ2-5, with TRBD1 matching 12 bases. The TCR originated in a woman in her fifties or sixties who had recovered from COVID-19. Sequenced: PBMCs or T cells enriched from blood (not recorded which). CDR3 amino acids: CASSQPFRDRGLVTQYF. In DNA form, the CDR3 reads TGCGCCAGCAGCCAACCATTCCGGGACAGGGGGCTCGTGACCCAGTACTTC.